The 28 T cell receptor beta chains reported below all come from one sample, sequenced in a study of CD8+CD57+ T cells in acquired aplastic anemia. All patients picked for sequencing had shown, by flow cytometry, an expansion of CD8+CD57+ cells. TCR beta VDJ and CDR3 were profiled, and genomic DNA was the template. One entry per CDR3 protein, called by TCRdb with MiXCR from the reads. The sample has around 180,000 distinct CDR3 sequences, less than 60% seen once; the top ten hold about 2%. Sequencing input: sorted CD4+, CD8+, or CD8+CD57+ T cells (not recorded which) from PBMCs. The receptor set was obtained from a human donor with aplastic anemia.

The V gene is TRBV29-1, the J gene TRBJ2-7; maybe TRBD1 (6 bases). CDR3 length: 14 amino acids. The V gene lost 8 bases and the J gene lost 2 bases, with 19 bases spanning the gap. CDR1 and CDR2 from the germline V gene are SQVTM and ANQGSEA. The CDR3 is CSSLVQGGTYEQYF. CDR3 in DNA: TGCAGCAGTCTCGTACAGGGTGGGACCTACGAGCAGTACTTC.

In regard to this clonotype: This may stem from a read error, because a much larger clone lies one nucleotide away. V is TRBV6-2 or TRBV6-3 and J is TRBJ1-1, with D tentatively TRBD1 (6 bases). The CDR3 has 13 amino acids. Germline V gene sequence: CDR1 MNHEY, CDR2 SVGEGT. In nucleotides, the CDR3 is TGTACCAGCAGTTACTGGCAGGGGACTGAAGCTTTCTTT. It codes for CTSSYWQGTEAFF.

On this clonotype itself: A much larger clone differs from this one at a single base, so this may be a read error. This chain uses TRBV3-1 with TRBJ1-3; 8 bases fit TRBD1. This CDR3 spans 12 amino acids. Germline assignment: CDR1 LGHDT and CDR2 YNNKEL (reference sequence). The CDR3 reads CASNPTGDTVYF. The CDR3 nucleotides are TGTGCCAGCAACCCGACAGGGGACACCGTATATTTT.

There are many counts of this clonotype. V and J are TRBV12-3 or TRBV12-4 and TRBJ1-2; tentatively, D is TRBD1 (5 bases). The CDR3 spans 14 residues. V was trimmed by 1 base and J by 4 bases, leaving 10 bases between them. CDR3 in amino acids: CASSLGTGAYGYTF. The CDR3 nucleotides read TGTGCCAGCAGTTTAGGCACAGGCGCCTATGGCTACACCTTC.

This clonotype was found once. The J gene is TRBJ1-1, the V gene TRBV15; D unresolved. The CDR3 sequence is 15 residues long. CDR1 and CDR2 (germline): LNHNV, YYDKDF (reference sequence). The germline V and J ends were trimmed by 6 bases and 1 base, with 15 bases remaining between them. The CDR3 region has the DNA TGTGCCACCAGTCGAGAATCACTCACGAACACTGAAGCTTTCTTT. It translates to CATSRESLTNTEAFF.

The genes are TRBV10-2 and TRBJ2-1, with 11 nucleotides matching TRBD2. The CDR3 runs to 14 residues. Per germline, CDR1 WSHSY and CDR2 SAAADI. V lost 2 bases to trimming and J lost 10 bases; unmatched junction nucleotides: 4. As DNA, the CDR3 is TGCGCCAGCAGTGAGCCGAGGACTAGCGGGGAGCAGTTCTTC. It translates to CASSEPRTSGEQFF.

Details on this clonotype: A read error is possible here, since a much larger clone lies one base away. Written as DNA, the CDR3 is TGTGCCAGCAGCGCAGGGGTGCCAAGCATTCAGTACTTC. Translating gives CASSAGVPSIQYF. The V call is TRBV2, the J call TRBJ2-4, with a tentative D call TRBD1 (6 bases). CDR1 is SNHLY, CDR2 FYNNEI, per germline. The CDR3 spans 13 residues. V shed 6 bases and J shed 9 bases, with 15 bases lying between them.

The chain recombines TRBV7-9 with TRBJ1-5; D perhaps matches TRBD1 (6 bases). The germline CDR1 and CDR2 sequences are SEHNR and FQNEAQ (reference sequence). This CDR3 has 15 amino acids. V lost 1 base and J 5 bases, leaving 12 bases between the germline ends. The CDR3 nucleotides are TGTGCCAGCAGCTTAGAATCAGGGGCGGATCAGCCCCAGCATTTT. Its protein is CASSLESGADQPQHF.

V usage is TRBV6-2 or TRBV6-3 and J usage is TRBJ1-5; tentative D call: TRBD1 (5 bases). Germline assignment: CDR1 MNHEY and CDR2 SVGEGT. The ends were cut back, 7 bases at V and 6 bases at J, with 19 bases in the middle. The CDR3 covers 15 residues. The CDR3 nucleotides are TGTGCCAGCACCTTCCGGGGGTTGGGCACTCAGCCCCAGCATTTT. Its translation is CASTFRGLGTQPQHF.

This clonotype was counted at least ten times. CDR3 DNA sequence: TGTGCCAGCAGTGTAAGCAGGAACACCGGGGAGCTGTTTTTT. This gives the protein CASSVSRNTGELFF. The V and J genes are TRBV6-4 and TRBJ2-2; D call uncertain. The CDR3 is 14 amino acids. CDR1 is MRHNA, CDR2 SNTAGT, per germline. V lost 4 bases, J lost 1 base, and 7 bases lay in between.

V and J are TRBV3-1 and TRBJ2-1, with 8 bases that match TRBD2. The CDR3 contains 18 residues. CDR1 is LGHDT and CDR2 is YNNKEL in the germline V gene (reference sequence). Germline trimming cut 4 bases from V and 12 bases from J; bases unmatched to any gene: 23. The CDR3 DNA follows: TGTGCCAGCAGCCCAGAGGCCGGGGGGGCCGGTCAAGGCCATTGGCAGTTCTTC. Translating it yields CASSPEAGGAGQGHWQFF.

This clonotype was seen a handful of times. The rearrangement links TRBV30 to TRBJ1-3; 7 nucleotides agree with TRBD1. The CDR3 is 12 residues long. The J segment lost 1 base and the V segment lost 7 bases, leaving 1 base of the junction unmatched. Germline V gives CDR1 GTSNPN, CDR2 SVGIG (reference sequence). The chain's CDR3 is CALTGSGNTIYF. The CDR3 DNA follows: TGTGCCTTGACAGGGTCTGGAAACACCATATATTTT.

V is TRBV24-1 and J is TRBJ2-2, with D possibly TRBD1 on 6 matching bases. V lost 2 bases to trimming and J lost 6 bases, with 15 bases between them. This CDR3 contains 16 residues. Germline values: CDR1 KGHDR, CDR2 SFDVKD. CDR3 sequence: CATSDSIRGSAGELFF. The CDR3 nucleotides read TGTGCCACCAGTGATTCGATCAGGGGAAGTGCCGGGGAGCTGTTTTTT.

This clonotype was observed a single time. The rearrangement joins TRBV6-1 to TRBJ1-3; D gene ambiguous. CDR3 length: 13 amino acids. Germline V lookup: CDR1 MNHNS, CDR2 SASEGT. Trimming removed 5 bases from V and 2 bases from J, with 7 bases in between. The CDR3 nucleotides are TGTGCCAGCAGTATGAGCGCTGGAAACACCATATATTTT. Its translation is CASSMSAGNTIYF.

The rearrangement uses TRBV24-1 and TRBJ2-5, with D tentatively TRBD2 (5 bases). Germline V gene sequence: CDR1 KGHDR, CDR2 SFDVKD. V dropped 6 bases and J dropped 4 bases, with 8 bases sitting between them. This CDR3 comprises 12 residues. CDR3 sequence reads: CATSPRGETQYF. The CDR3 DNA reads as TGTGCCACCAGTCCCCGGGGAGAGACCCAGTACTTC.

With regard to this clonotype: This may stem from a read error, because a much larger clone lies one nucleotide away. V usage is TRBV7-2 and J usage is TRBJ2-2, with a tentative D call TRBD2 (7 bases). The CDR3 runs 15 residues. CDR1 is SGHTA and CDR2 is FQGNSA in the germline V gene. CDR3: CAGSLAGAGTGELFF. CDR3 coding DNA: TGTGCCGGCAGCTTGGCGGGGGCGGGCACCGGGGAGCTGTTTTTT. Combining the CDR3 with reference TRBV7-2 and TRBJ2-2 gives the whole variable domain GAGVSQSPSNKVTEKGKDVELRCDPISGHTALYWYRQSLGQGLEFLIYFQGNSAPDKSGLPSDRFSAERTGGSVSTLTIQRTQQEDSAVYLCAGSLAGAGTGELFFGEGSRLTVL.

The V call is TRBV2, the J call TRBJ1-6; possible D gene TRBD1, 6 bases. The germline V gene encodes CDR1 SNHLY and CDR2 FYNNEI. V was pared by 2 bases and J by 4 bases, with 6 bases between. This CDR3 is built from 14 residues. The CDR3 sequence is CASSERGYNSPLHF. The CDR3 nucleotides are TGTGCCAGCAGTGAAAGGGGGTATAATTCACCCCTCCACTTT.

The V gene is TRBV19, the J gene TRBJ1-5; perhaps TRBD1 as D (6 bases). Per germline, CDR1 LNHDA and CDR2 SQIVND (reference sequence). V gave up 9 bases and J gave up 0 bases, with 9 bases separating them. This CDR3 contains 13 residues. In DNA form, the CDR3 reads TGTGCCAGCAGACAGGTTAGCAATCAGCCCCAGCATTTT. Amino acid sequence: CASRQVSNQPQHF.

This clonotype was seen at least ten times. The chain joins TRBV11-2 to TRBJ1-1; 7 bases are shared with TRBD1. CDR3 length: 13 amino acids. After removal of 5 bases from V and 6 bases from J, the junction contained 6 bases not matched to a gene. Germline V CDR1 and CDR2: SGHAT, FQNNGV. Here the CDR3 DNA reads TGTGCCAGCAGCCCTGGGACAGTGTCTGAAGCTTTCTTT. Its translation is CASSPGTVSEAFF.

The chain links TRBV19 to TRBJ1-3; 7 bases map to TRBD1. CDR3 size: 13 residues. V shed 5 bases and J 6 bases; nucleotides not matched to a gene: 4. CDR1 is LNHDA and CDR2 is SQIVND in the germline V gene (reference sequence). The CDR3 here is CASSLDRTNTIYF. CDR3 bases: TGTGCCAGTAGTCTGGACAGGACAAACACCATATATTTT.

This chain joins TRBV6-5 and TRBJ2-4; a possible D gene is TRBD2 (7 bases). The CDR3 loop spans 12 amino acids. V was shortened by 4 bases and J by 15 bases, with 16 bases between the two germline ends. CDR1 MNHEY and CDR2 SVGAGI come from the germline V gene. The chain's CDR3 is CASSLLGGASYF. The CDR3, as DNA: TGTGCCAGCAGTTTACTAGGGGGGGCTTCGTACTTC.

As concerns this clonotype: A read error is possible here, since a much larger clone lies one base away. The chain joins TRBV12-3 or TRBV12-4 to TRBJ2-3; D is possibly TRBD2 (6 bases). The CDR3 spans 16 residues. The DNA for the CDR3 is TGTGCCAGCAGTTTTACGTTGGGGGGAAGCACAGGTACGCAGTATTTT. Translating it yields CASSFTLGGSTGTQYF.

This clonotype turned up a few times. The chain has TRBV12-3 or TRBV12-4 and TRBJ2-7; unclear D gene. The CDR3 consists of 11 residues. The V end lost 6 bases, the J end lost 7 bases, and 10 bases lay between the germline ends. The CDR3 region has the DNA TGTGCCAGCAGCCTCCACGCGGAGCAGTACTTC. This codes for CASSLHAEQYF.

This clonotype was seen a few times. Possible read error: a much larger clone is one base away. The chain is built from TRBV9 and TRBJ2-2, with D perhaps matching TRBD1 or TRBD2 (5 bases each). Germline CDR1 SGDLS, CDR2 YYNGEE. Deletions cut 8 bases from V and 6 bases from J, with 14 bases between. The CDR3 extends over 13 amino acids. CDR3 sequence: CASTRDSAGELFF. The CDR3 DNA reads TGTGCCAGTACCAGGGATAGCGCCGGGGAGCTGTTTTTT.

In regard to this clonotype: The germline gene is not matched at one end of the junction; a read error may be the cause. The chain recombines TRBV29-1 with TRBJ1-1; D is unresolved. This CDR3 contains 10 residues. CDR1 and CDR2 from the germline V gene are SQVTM and ANQGSEA. CDR3 bases: TGCAGCGTTCCTCACACTGAAGCTTTCTTC. Residues: CSVPHTEAFF.

This clonotype has a count of ten or more. The rearrangement links TRBV2 to TRBJ1-5; D ambiguous. V shed 3 bases and J shed 0 bases, with 6 bases lying between them. The germline CDR1 and CDR2 sequences are SNHLY and FYNNEI. CDR3 length: 14 amino acids. CDR3 region: CASSEPYSNQPQHF. CDR3 nucleotides: TGTGCCAGCAGTGAGCCGTATAGCAATCAGCCCCAGCATTTT.

This chain connects TRBV18 to TRBJ1-6, with D perhaps TRBD1 (5 bases). The germline V gene encodes CDR1 KGHSH and CDR2 LQKENI. V gave up 4 bases and J gave up 8 bases, with 12 bases separating them. CDR3 length: 14 amino acids. The CDR3 bases are TGTGCCAGCTCACTGAGGGACTTAGATTCACCCCTCCACTTT. Protein product: CASSLRDLDSPLHF.

For this clonotype: A much larger clone differs from this one at a single base, so this may be a read error. V usage is TRBV19 and J usage is TRBJ2-1; D tentatively reads TRBD1 or TRBD2 (6 bases each). Germline CDR1 and CDR2: LNHDA and SQIVND (reference sequence). Deletions cut 6 bases from V and 4 bases from J, with 22 bases between. CDR3 length equals 17 residues. The CDR3 DNA sequence: TGTGCCAGTAGCAATTTAAGGGGGACTGGCGGTTACAATGAGCAGTTCTTC. Its protein product is CASSNLRGTGGYNEQFF.